The rows below give T cell receptor beta chains drawn from one sample of a study of blood T cell repertoires in COVID-19. The data were produced by immunoSEQ multiplex PCR, yet TCRdb's version contains in-frame clones alone and is incomplete. The data hold some 180,000 clones, with over 75% observed a single time. Sample: peripheral blood. The origin of the receptors is a woman of 80 years or more with active or convalescent COVID-19. CDR3s include the opening cysteine and the closing phenylalanine or tryptophan. D genes are given only for firm matches. Clone size, where shown, is once, few, many, or a class for clones that have expanded.

J: TRBJ2-2
size: .
D: TRBD1
V: TRBV6-5
DNA: TGTGCCAGCAGTTCGGGACAGGGGATGTACACCGGGGAGCTGTTTTTT
CDR3: CASSSGQGMYTGELFF

J: TRBJ2-1
size: .
D: .
V: TRBV7-6
DNA: TGTGCCAGCAGCTCCGACAGTCTGGGGACAAATGAGCAGTTCTTC
CDR3: CASSSDSLGTNEQFF

J: TRBJ2-7
size: .
D: TRBD1
V: TRBV18
DNA: TGTGCCAGCTCAAAGGACAGGAGAGTCTCCTACGAGCAGTACTTC
CDR3: CASSKDRRVSYEQYF

J: TRBJ2-2
size: .
D: TRBD1
V: TRBV28
DNA: TGTGCCAGCATGTGGACAGGGAACACCGGGGAGCTGTTTTTT
CDR3: CASMWTGNTGELFF

J: TRBJ1-2
size: few
D: .
V: TRBV28
DNA: TGTGCCAGCATCCTCGCAGGGGCCCTCTATGGCTACACCTTC
CDR3: CASILAGALYGYTF

J: TRBJ2-7
size: .
D: TRBD2
V: TRBV7-2
DNA: TGTGCCAGCAGCTCCCGGGGGGGGAACTACGAGCAGTACTTC
CDR3: CASSSRGGNYEQYF

J: TRBJ1-1
size: .
D: .
V: TRBV5-4
DNA: TGTGCCAGCAGCCCGGGAGCAGGGCGGGAAATTGAAGCTTTCTTT
CDR3: CASSPGAGREIEAFF

J: TRBJ1-2
size: .
D: .
V: TRBV7-9
DNA: TGTGCCAGCAGCCGAGAACAGGTCTATGGCTACACCTTC
CDR3: CASSREQVYGYTF

J: TRBJ1-2
size: .
D: .
V: TRBV19
DNA: TGTGCCAGTAGTAGGAGCATCTATGGCTACACCTTC
CDR3: CASSRSIYGYTF

J: TRBJ1-3
size: few
D: .
V: TRBV5-1
DNA: TGCGCCAGCAGCTCACAGGGAGCGCCCAGCTCTGGAAACACCATATATTTT
CDR3: CASSSQGAPSSGNTIYF

J: TRBJ1-1
size: .
D: TRBD1
V: TRBV19
DNA: TGTGCCGCTCAACGACAGGGACGGACTGAAGCTTTCTTT
CDR3: CAAQRQGRTEAFF

J: TRBJ1-2
size: .
D: TRBD1
V: TRBV5-1
DNA: TGCGCCAGCAGCTTGATGACAGGGGAGGTGGGAGGCTACACCTTC
CDR3: CASSLMTGEVGGYTF

J: TRBJ2-7
size: .
D: TRBD2
V: TRBV9
DNA: TGTGCCAGCAGCGTAGGTGTAGCGGGGGTTTACGAGCAGTACTTC
CDR3: CASSVGVAGVYEQYF

J: TRBJ1-2
size: .
D: TRBD1
V: TRBV7-9
DNA: TGTGCCAGCAGCGAGGGGACAGGGGGCCTCTATGGCTACACCTTC
CDR3: CASSEGTGGLYGYTF

J: TRBJ2-3
size: .
D: .
V: TRBV28
DNA: TGTGCCAGCAGTTTAACAGGGTTCGATACGCAGTATTTT
CDR3: CASSLTGFDTQYF

J: TRBJ2-3
size: .
D: .
V: TRBV19
DNA: TGTGCCAGTCTCGAATACGGGTCCGCTAGCACAGATACGCAGTATTTT
CDR3: CASLEYGSASTDTQYF

J: TRBJ1-2
size: .
D: TRBD1
V: TRBV28
DNA: TGTGCCAGCAGTATGACAGGGGGCGCGAACTATGGCTACACCTTC
CDR3: CASSMTGGANYGYTF

J: TRBJ1-1
size: .
D: .
V: TRBV5-6
DNA: TGTGCCAGCAGCTGGATGGACAGTATGAACACTGAAGCTTTCTTT
CDR3: CASSWMDSMNTEAFF

J: TRBJ2-1
size: .
D: TRBD1
V: TRBV7-2
DNA: TGTGCCAGCAGCGCCTCCCCGGGACAGGCCTACAATGAGCAGTTCTTC
CDR3: CASSASPGQAYNEQFF

J: TRBJ2-5
size: .
D: TRBD2
V: TRBV5-1
DNA: TGCGCCAGCAGCGGATGGACTAGGGAAGAGACCCAGTACTTC
CDR3: CASSGWTREETQYF

J: TRBJ1-1
size: .
D: TRBD1
V: TRBV7-8
DNA: TGTGCCAGCAGCTTAGCAGGGACAGTATGGGGCACTGAAGCTTTCTTT
CDR3: CASSLAGTVWGTEAFF

J: TRBJ1-2
size: .
D: TRBD1
V: TRBV4-3
DNA: TGCGCCAGCAGCATCGGGACAGGGGTACAGGGGTATGGCTACACCTTC
CDR3: CASSIGTGVQGYGYTF

J: TRBJ1-3
size: .
D: TRBD1
V: TRBV4-2
DNA: TGTGCCAGCAGCCAAGATCGGACAGGGTTCGGAAACACCATATATTTT
CDR3: CASSQDRTGFGNTIYF

J: TRBJ2-3
size: few
D: .
V: TRBV6-1
DNA: TGTGCCAGCAGTGAACTTGGCCCCCTTCAGTATTTT
CDR3: CASSELGPLQYF

J: TRBJ2-6
size: many
D: TRBD2
V: TRBV18
DNA: TGTGCCAGCTCACCACCGTCACTAGCGGGGACACCCTCTGGGGCCAACGTCCTGACTTTC
CDR3: CASSPPSLAGTPSGANVLTF